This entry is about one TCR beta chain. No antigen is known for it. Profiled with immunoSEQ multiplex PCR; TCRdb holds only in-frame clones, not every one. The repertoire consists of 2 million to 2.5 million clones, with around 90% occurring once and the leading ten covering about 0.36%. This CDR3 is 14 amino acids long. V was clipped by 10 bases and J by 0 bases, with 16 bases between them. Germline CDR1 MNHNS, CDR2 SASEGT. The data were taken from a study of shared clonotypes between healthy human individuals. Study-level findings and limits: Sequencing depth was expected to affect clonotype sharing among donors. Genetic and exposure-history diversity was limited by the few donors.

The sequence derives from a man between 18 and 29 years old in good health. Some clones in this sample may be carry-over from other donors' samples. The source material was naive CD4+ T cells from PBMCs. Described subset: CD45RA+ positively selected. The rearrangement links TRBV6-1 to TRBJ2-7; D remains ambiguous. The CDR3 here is CATTSIRASYEQYF. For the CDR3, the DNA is TGTGCCACCACCAGCATCCGGGCCTCCTACGAGCAGTACTTC.